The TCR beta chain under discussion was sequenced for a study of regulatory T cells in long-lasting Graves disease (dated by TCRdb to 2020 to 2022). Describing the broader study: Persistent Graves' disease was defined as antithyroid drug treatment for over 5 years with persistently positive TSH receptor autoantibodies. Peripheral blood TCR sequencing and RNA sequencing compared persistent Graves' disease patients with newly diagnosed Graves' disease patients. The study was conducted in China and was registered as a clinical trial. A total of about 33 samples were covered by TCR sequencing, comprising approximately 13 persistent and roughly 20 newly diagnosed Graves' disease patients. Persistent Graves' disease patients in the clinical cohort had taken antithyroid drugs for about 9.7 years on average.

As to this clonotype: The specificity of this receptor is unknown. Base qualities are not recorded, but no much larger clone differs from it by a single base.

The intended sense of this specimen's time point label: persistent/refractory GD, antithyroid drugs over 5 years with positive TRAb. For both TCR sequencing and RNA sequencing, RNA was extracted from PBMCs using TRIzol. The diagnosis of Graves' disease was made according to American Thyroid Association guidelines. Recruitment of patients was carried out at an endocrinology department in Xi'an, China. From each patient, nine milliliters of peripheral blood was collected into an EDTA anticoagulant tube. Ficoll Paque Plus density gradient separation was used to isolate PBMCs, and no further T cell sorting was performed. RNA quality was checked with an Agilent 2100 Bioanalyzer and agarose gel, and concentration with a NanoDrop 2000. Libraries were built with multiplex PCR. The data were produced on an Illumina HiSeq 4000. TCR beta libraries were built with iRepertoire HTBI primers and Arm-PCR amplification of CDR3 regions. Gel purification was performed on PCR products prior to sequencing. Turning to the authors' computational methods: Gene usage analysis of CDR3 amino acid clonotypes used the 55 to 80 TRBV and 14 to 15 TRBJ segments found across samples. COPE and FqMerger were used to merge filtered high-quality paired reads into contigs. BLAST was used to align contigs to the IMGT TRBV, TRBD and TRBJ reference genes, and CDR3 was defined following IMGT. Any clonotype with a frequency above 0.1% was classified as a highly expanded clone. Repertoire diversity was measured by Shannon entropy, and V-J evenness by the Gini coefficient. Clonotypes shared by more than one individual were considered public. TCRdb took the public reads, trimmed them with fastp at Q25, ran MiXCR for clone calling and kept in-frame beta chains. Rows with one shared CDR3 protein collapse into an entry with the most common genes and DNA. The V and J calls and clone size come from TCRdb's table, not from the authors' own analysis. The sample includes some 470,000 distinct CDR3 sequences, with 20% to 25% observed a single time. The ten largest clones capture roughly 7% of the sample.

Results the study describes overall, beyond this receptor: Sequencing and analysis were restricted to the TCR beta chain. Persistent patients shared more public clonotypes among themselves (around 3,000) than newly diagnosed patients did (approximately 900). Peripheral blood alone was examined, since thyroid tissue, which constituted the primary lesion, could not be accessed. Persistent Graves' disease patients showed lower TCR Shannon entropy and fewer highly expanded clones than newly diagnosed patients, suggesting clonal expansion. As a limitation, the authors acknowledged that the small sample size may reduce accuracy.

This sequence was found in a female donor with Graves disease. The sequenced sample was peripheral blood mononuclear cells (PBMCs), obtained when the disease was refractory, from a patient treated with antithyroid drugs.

The sequenced DNA is TGCAGCGTTAAAGCGGGAGGACCCTACAATGAGCAGTTCTTC. It encodes CSVKAGGPYNEQFF. This chain is built from TRBV29-1 and TRBJ2-1; TRBD2 lines up with 9 middle nucleotides. V and J are trimmed by 5 bases and 2 bases, and the gene matches miss 4 bases of the junction. CDR1 and CDR2, looked up from the germline V gene, are SQVTM and ANQGSEA. From the cysteine up to the phenylalanine, the CDR3 has a length of 14 residues. Only the CDR3 DNA is retained, 42 bases long and in frame from the first base.